Listed below are T cell receptor beta chains from one sample, sequenced in a study of T cell responses to AZD1222 COVID-19 vaccine. Repertoires were generated with immunoSEQ multiplex PCR, while TCRdb's copy carries only in-frame clones and drops some. The sample holds fewer than 130,000 clones, around 89% seen once. Sequences were derived from peripheral blood, sampled on day 0 of AZD1222 vaccination. The receptors come from an adult in good health. Each CDR3 is given with its conserved first and last residue. A D gene is named only where the DNA matches it firmly. The listing skips clone size in some rows; elsewhere it reads once, few, many or a size class.

V	D	J	size	DNA	CDR3
TRBV4-1	.	TRBJ1-1	few	TGCGCCAGCAGCCAAGAGTGGAGTACAGCGGGCACTGAAGCTTTCTTT	CASSQEWSTAGTEAFF
TRBV5-5	.	TRBJ1-5	.	TGTGCCAGCAGCCCAAGGGCCAGCCTCAATCAGCCCCAGCATTTT	CASSPRASLNQPQHF
TRBV11-2	.	TRBJ2-7	once	TGTGCCAGCAGCTTCGTAGGGCAATACGAGCAGTACTTC	CASSFVGQYEQYF
TRBV19	.	TRBJ1-2	.	TGTGCCAGTAGTATAGGAGGGACAAACTATGGCTACACCTTC	CASSIGGTNYGYTF
TRBV30	TRBD2	TRBJ2-7	.	TGTGCCTGTAGATCGCGGGGGGAGAGGCTCGAGCAGTACTTC	CACRSRGERLEQYF
TRBV18	TRBD1	TRBJ1-3	.	TGTGCCAGCTCAACCGGGACAGGGGTTGCCGTGAACACCATATATTTT	CASSTGTGVAVNTIYF
TRBV6-1	.	TRBJ1-5	once	TGTGCCAGCAGTGGGTTGGGCAGAACAAGTTATAGCAATCAGCCCCAGCATTTT	CASSGLGRTSYSNQPQHF
TRBV28	TRBD1	TRBJ2-5	.	TGTGCCAGCAGCGGAGTGGGGCAAGGACAGGGGAGGGCCCTAGAGACCCAGTACTTC	CASSGVGQGQGRALETQYF
TRBV19	.	TRBJ2-7	.	TGTGCCAGTAGTAACCGGGGATCCTACGAGCAGTACTTC	CASSNRGSYEQYF
TRBV13	.	TRBJ2-3	.	TGTGCCAGCAGCCCTTTGGCTAGCGCGAGCACAGATACGCAGTATTTT	CASSPLASASTDTQYF
TRBV4-1	TRBD1	TRBJ1-2	.	TGCGCCAGCAGCCAAGAGGGACAGGGATGGTATGGCTACACCTTC	CASSQEGQGWYGYTF
TRBV9	.	TRBJ1-2	.	TGTGCCAGCAGCTCAGGACAAAGCAACTATGGCTACACCTTC	CASSSGQSNYGYTF
TRBV4-1	TRBD1	TRBJ1-1	.	TGCGCCAGCAGCCCGCGGACAGGGATGAACACTGAAGCTTTCTTT	CASSPRTGMNTEAFF
TRBV19	.	TRBJ1-2	.	TGTGCCAGTAGTACCGGGACACCGTCGGGGATATATGGCTACACCTTC	CASSTGTPSGIYGYTF
TRBV19	.	TRBJ1-5	.	TGTGCCAGTGCCCGGCGGGATCAGCCCCAGCATTTT	CASARRDQPQHF
TRBV19	.	TRBJ1-1	few	TGTGCCAGTACCACCCGGGTCCTCGGACCTTTCTTT	CASTTRVLGPFF
TRBV3-1/TRBV3-2	.	TRBJ1-5	.	TGTGCCAGCAGCCACGGCCCAGTTGGGAATCAGCCCCAGCATTTT	CASSHGPVGNQPQHF
TRBV10-3	.	TRBJ2-7	.	TGTGCCACCAATACAGAAAGCGAGCAGTACTTC	CATNTESEQYF
TRBV5-1	.	TRBJ1-2	.	TGCGCCAGCAGCTTGGACGGAACTGGCTACACCTTC	CASSLDGTGYTF
TRBV30	.	TRBJ1-5	.	TGTGCCTGGAACACAGGGCTAGGGCAGCCCCAGCATTTT	CAWNTGLGQPQHF
TRBV19	.	TRBJ1-3	.	TGTGCCAGTTACCAACAGGGCTTTGCCGGAAACACCATATATTTT	CASYQQGFAGNTIYF
TRBV6-1	.	TRBJ1-2	.	TGTGCCAGCAGTGAAGAGACCCCGGGGGGGTTGTTCGGCTACACCTTC	CASSEETPGGLFGYTF
TRBV7-9	TRBD1	TRBJ1-2	.	TGTGCCAGCAGCCCGGACAGGGGTAGCTATGGCTACACCTTC	CASSPDRGSYGYTF
TRBV24-1	.	TRBJ1-1	.	TGTGCCACCAGTGATTTCCGTAGGAGGCCTGAAGCTTTCTTT	CATSDFRRRPEAFF
TRBV10-3	TRBD1	TRBJ1-2	.	TGTGCCATCAGCCTACCGGGACAGAATGGCTACACCTTC	CAISLPGQNGYTF
TRBV3-1/TRBV3-2	.	TRBJ1-5	.	TGTGCCAGCAGCCGCGCCGATCAGCCCCAGCATTTT	CASSRADQPQHF
TRBV7-9	TRBD2	TRBJ2-7	.	TGTGCCAGCAGCACCTCCGGGACTACTACCCCTTTCTCCTACGAGCAGTACTTC	CASSTSGTTTPFSYEQYF
TRBV4-1	TRBD2	TRBJ2-7	.	TGCGCCAGCAGCCAAGGGGTGACTAGCGGGAGTAAACGGGATTACGAGCAGTACTTC	CASSQGVTSGSKRDYEQYF
TRBV9	TRBD2	TRBJ2-2	.	TGTGCCAGCAGCACTAGCGGGAGATCCACCGGGGAGCTGTTTTTT	CASSTSGRSTGELFF
TRBV5-4	.	TRBJ2-1	.	TGTGCCAGCAGGCAATCGGGAGCCACCTACAATGAGCAGTTCTTC	CASRQSGATYNEQFF
TRBV5-1	.	TRBJ1-4	once	TGCGCCAGCAGGTCCGGGACGGTGGATGAAAAACTGTTTTTT	CASRSGTVDEKLFF
TRBV6-5	.	TRBJ1-1	.	TGTGCCAGCAGTTACACCGGGGCCTCCAACACTGAAGCTTTCTTT	CASSYTGASNTEAFF
TRBV7-2	TRBD1	TRBJ1-2	.	TGTGCCAGCAGCTCCGCCGGGACAGCCTATGGCTACACCTTC	CASSSAGTAYGYTF
TRBV2	.	TRBJ2-3	.	TGTGCCAGCAGTGAGGGGACAGATACGCAGTATTTT	CASSEGTDTQYF
TRBV7-6	.	TRBJ1-3	.	TGTGCCAGCAGCCCCCGGCCTGGAAACACCATATATTTT	CASSPRPGNTIYF
TRBV5-1	.	TRBJ1-1	.	TGCGCCAGCAGCTCCCTACCAACAGGGTTGAACACTGAAGCTTTCTTT	CASSSLPTGLNTEAFF
TRBV4-1	TRBD1	TRBJ1-5	few	TGCGCCAGCAGCCAAGCGACAGGGTGGATGAGTCAGCCCCAGCATTTT	CASSQATGWMSQPQHF
TRBV6-6	.	TRBJ2-7	.	TGTGCCAGCAGCACGGGGTGGGAGAACGAGCAGTACTTC	CASSTGWENEQYF
TRBV9	.	TRBJ1-1	.	TGTGCCAGCAGCGTAGCGGTCGGGGTTAACACTGAAGCTTTCTTT	CASSVAVGVNTEAFF
TRBV3-1/TRBV3-2	.	TRBJ1-2	.	TGTGCCAGCAGCCGTTGGGGCTATGGCTACACCTTC	CASSRWGYGYTF
TRBV29-1	.	TRBJ2-1	.	TGCAGCTTAGGACAGTCCTCCTACAATGAGCAGTTCTTC	CSLGQSSYNEQFF
TRBV5-1	.	TRBJ2-7	.	TGCGCCAGCAGCTTGGAAGACTTTTCCTACGAGCAGTACTTC	CASSLEDFSYEQYF
TRBV6-5	TRBD1	TRBJ2-7	.	TGTGCCAGCAGTTTGGGACAGGCTGGCGAGCAGTACTTC	CASSLGQAGEQYF
TRBV30	.	TRBJ1-1	.	TGTGCCTGGAGGCAACCGATGGACGGCCTGAACACTGAAGCTTTCTTT	CAWRQPMDGLNTEAFF
TRBV27	TRBD1	TRBJ1-2	.	TGTGCCAGCAGTGGGCCCGGGACAGGGTCCTATGGCTACACCTTC	CASSGPGTGSYGYTF
TRBV19	.	TRBJ1-1	.	TGTGCCAGTAGGAGTAAGAGAGCCGGGGCCACTGAAGCTTTCTTT	CASRSKRAGATEAFF
TRBV5-6	TRBD1	TRBJ2-1	.	TGTGCCAGCAGCTCTTACGTGGGACAGGGTCTATACAATGAGCAGTTCTTC	CASSSYVGQGLYNEQFF
TRBV3-1/TRBV3-2	TRBD1	TRBJ1-3	.	TGTGCCAGCAGTGACAGGGGGCCACCTGGAAACACCATATATTTT	CASSDRGPPGNTIYF
TRBV19	.	TRBJ2-7	.	TGTGCCAGTAGTATAGCTGACAGATTCTACGAGCAGTACTTC	CASSIADRFYEQYF
TRBV5-1	.	TRBJ2-3	.	TGCGCCAGCAGCGCCGCGACTAGCACAGATACGCAGTATTTT	CASSAATSTDTQYF
TRBV5-1	.	TRBJ2-2	.	TGCGCCAGCAGCTTGGTTGGATTCCGGGGGCCTACCGGGGAGCTGTTTTTT	CASSLVGFRGPTGELFF
TRBV12-3/TRBV12-4	.	TRBJ2-7	once	TGTGCCAGCAGGCTTGACTACTACGAGCAGTACTTC	CASRLDYYEQYF
TRBV30	.	TRBJ1-5	.	TGTGCCTGGAGTTGGGGGAACGGAAATCAGCCCCAGCATTTT	CAWSWGNGNQPQHF
TRBV9	.	TRBJ2-3	.	TGTGCCAGCAGCATTAGCACAGATACGCAGTATTTT	CASSISTDTQYF
TRBV4-1	TRBD1	TRBJ2-7	.	TGCGCCAGCAGTTTGCCGGGACAGGGCTCCTACGAGCAGTACTTC	CASSLPGQGSYEQYF
TRBV20-1	.	TRBJ2-7	.	TGCAGTGGAGGCAGCACCTACGAGCAGTACTTC	CSGGSTYEQYF
TRBV7-6	.	TRBJ1-6	few	TGTGCCAGCAGCTTAGTTTCGGCCACCGGAGGTTCACCCCTCCACTTT	CASSLVSATGGSPLHF
TRBV7-2	.	TRBJ1-4	.	TGTGCCAGCAGGCCGGGGGGCGGGAATGAAAAACTGTTTTTT	CASRPGGGNEKLFF
TRBV6-5	TRBD1	TRBJ2-7	.	TGTGCCAGCAGTTACGCAACCGGGACAGGGATCAACGAGCAGTACTTC	CASSYATGTGINEQYF